The 10 T cell receptor beta chains reported below all come from one sample, sequenced in a study of blood T cell repertoires in COVID-19. The method was immunoSEQ multiplex PCR; TCRdb's version includes in-frame clones alone and lacks a portion of them. The table shows about 190,000 clones, with roughly nine tenths occurring only once. The source material was peripheral blood. The receptors shown here come from a man younger than 45 with acute or convalescent COVID-19.

V and J are TRBV19 and TRBJ2-2, with TRBD2 as a possible D gene (7 bases). Germline V gene lookup returns CDR1 LNHDA and CDR2 SQIVND (reference sequence). The CDR3 totals 16 residues. The germline V and J ends were trimmed by 5 bases and 0 bases, with 13 bases remaining between them. CDR3 nucleotide sequence: TGTGCCAGTAGTTCCCGGGGGGCCGCGAACACCGGGGAGCTGTTTTTT. The encoded protein is CASSSRGAANTGELFF.

J is TRBJ2-7 and V is TRBV28; 12 positions match TRBD2. The CDR3 runs 15 residues. Germline-derived CDR1 and CDR2 are MDHEN and SYDVKM. V trimming: 4 bases; J trimming: 6 bases; junction bases outside the gene matches: 7. The CDR3 nucleotides are TGTGCCAGCAGTTACAGGACTAGCGGGATTATCGAGCAGTACTTC. Amino acids: CASSYRTSGIIEQYF.

The chain has TRBV10-1 and TRBJ1-1; TRBD1 might be the D (5 bases). CDR3 length: 13 amino acids. Deletions cut 5 bases from V and 1 base from J, with 8 bases between. CDR1 is WNHNN, CDR2 SYGVQD, per germline (reference sequence). The CDR3: CASSLTGNTEAFF. The CDR3 bases are TGCGCCAGCAGTTTAACAGGGAACACTGAAGCTTTCTTT.

The table lists this clone with a count of one. The gene calls are TRBV6-5 and TRBJ2-3; perhaps TRBD2 as D (6 bases). V was pared by 0 bases and J by 6 bases, with 16 bases between. Germline CDR1 is MNHEY and CDR2 is SVGAGI. This CDR3 has 16 residues. The CDR3 region has the DNA TGTGCCAGCAGTTACTCGCGCGGGACCATCGTGGATACGCAGTATTTT. Protein product: CASSYSRGTIVDTQYF.

In nucleotides, the CDR3 is TGTGCCAGCAGCCCCAGGACAGTCCTGAACACTGAAGCTTTCTTT. Translated: CASSPRTVLNTEAFF. V gene TRBV2 combines with J gene TRBJ1-1; D is perhaps TRBD1 (6 bases). Germline-derived CDR1 and CDR2 are SNHLY and FYNNEI. V was cut by 6 bases and J by 0 bases, with 14 bases left in between. There are 15 residues in the CDR3.

The CDR3 coding sequence is TGTGCCTGGAAACTTGGACAGGGACTGGAGGCTGAAGCTTTCTTT. Amino acids: CAWKLGQGLEAEAFF. The chain uses TRBV30 and TRBJ1-1; TRBD1 aligns across 8 bases. The CDR3 loop spans 15 amino acids. The V gene's germline CDR1 is GTSNPN and CDR2 SVGIG (reference sequence). V dropped 4 bases and J dropped 6; count of bases not matched to a gene: 13.

Regarding this clone: The sample contains more than one DNA sequence encoding this CDR3. The chain joins TRBV7-2 to TRBJ2-7; 12 bases agree with TRBD2. CDR1 and CDR2 (germline): SGHTA, FQGNSA. The CDR3 runs 15 residues. The junction had 6 bases not matched to a gene; V was cut back by 5 bases and J by 4 bases. The CDR3 DNA sequence: TGTGCCAGCAGCCCCCGACTAGCGGGGGCGTACGAGCAGTACTTC. Encoded protein: CASSPRLAGAYEQYF.

The CDR3 coding sequence is TGTGCCAGCAGTCTCCAGGGTCCAGATACGCAGTATTTT. Translation gives CASSLQGPDTQYF. The rearrangement links TRBV6-5 to TRBJ2-3; TRBD1 might be the D (5 bases). Trimming cost V 5 bases and J 4 bases, with 10 bases left between them. The CDR3 extends over 13 amino acids. The germline V gene encodes CDR1 MNHEY and CDR2 SVGAGI.

As DNA, the CDR3 is TGTGCCAGCAGCTTTTCGGGGACTAGCGGCGACTACGAGCAGTACTTC. Translation gives CASSFSGTSGDYEQYF. V usage is TRBV13 and J usage is TRBJ2-7; TRBD2 matches 11 bases. CDR1 is PRHDT, CDR2 FYEKMQ, per germline (reference sequence). The CDR3 totals 16 residues. The J segment lost 3 bases and the V segment lost 3 bases, leaving 7 bases of the junction unmatched.

The V gene is TRBV9, the J gene TRBJ1-6; 8 bases match TRBD1. CDR1 is SGDLS, CDR2 YYNGEE, per germline. The CDR3 length is 14 residues. J gave up 10 bases and V 0 bases, and 3 bases lay outside the gene matches. As DNA, the CDR3 is TGTGCCAGCAGCGTAGGGGACAGGAAGTCACCCCTCCACTTT. As protein: CASSVGDRKSPLHF.